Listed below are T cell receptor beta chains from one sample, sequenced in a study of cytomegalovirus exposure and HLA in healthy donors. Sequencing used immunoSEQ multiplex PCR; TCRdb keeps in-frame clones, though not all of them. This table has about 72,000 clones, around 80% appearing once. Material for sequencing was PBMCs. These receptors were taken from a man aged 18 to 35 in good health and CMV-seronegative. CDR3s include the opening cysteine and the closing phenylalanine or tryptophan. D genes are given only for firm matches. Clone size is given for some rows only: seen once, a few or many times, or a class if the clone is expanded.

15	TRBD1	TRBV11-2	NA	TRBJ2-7	TGTGCCAGCAGCGCGCAGGGACAGGGGGCGAGCGAGCAGTACTTC	CASSAQGQGASEQYF
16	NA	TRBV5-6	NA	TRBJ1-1	TGTGCCAGCAGCTTCTCGGCTCTGGGCACGAACACTGAAGCTTTCTTT	CASSFSALGTNTEAFF
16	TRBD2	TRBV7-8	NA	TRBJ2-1	TGTGCTAAAAAGGCAGTGGGGGCAGCGGGGGTAAATGAGCAGTTCTTC	CAKKAVGAAGVNEQFF
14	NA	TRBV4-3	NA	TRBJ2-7	TGCGCCAGCAGCCAAGAGAACACAGCCTACGAGCAGTACTTC	CASSQENTAYEQYF
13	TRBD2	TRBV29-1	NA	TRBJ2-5	TGCAGCGGGGGACTAGCGAACCAAGAGACCCAGTACTTC	CSGGLANQETQYF
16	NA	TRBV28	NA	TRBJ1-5	TGTGCCAGCAGTTCCAGGGAGGGGCTGGGCAATCAGCCCCAGCATTTT	CASSSREGLGNQPQHF
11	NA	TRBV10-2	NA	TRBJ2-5	TGCGCCAGCATGGTGGCAGAGACCCAGTACTTC	CASMVAETQYF
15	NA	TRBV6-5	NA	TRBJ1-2	TGTGCCAGCAGTTCTCAGGGTGCATCTTTCTATGGCTACACCTTC	CASSSQGASFYGYTF
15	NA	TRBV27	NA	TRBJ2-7	TGTGCCAGCAGCCTTAGTTTACAGAGCTCCTACGAGCAGTACTTC	CASSLSLQSSYEQYF
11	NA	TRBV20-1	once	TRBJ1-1	TGCAGTGCTGGGACACCCCTCGAAGCTTTCTTT	CSAGTPLEAFF
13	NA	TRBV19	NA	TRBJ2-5	TGTGCCAGTAGCGGACAGCTCCAAGAGACCCAGTACTTC	CASSGQLQETQYF
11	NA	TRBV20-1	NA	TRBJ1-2	TGCAGTGCTTCTGTCGGCTATGGCTACACCTTC	CSASVGYGYTF
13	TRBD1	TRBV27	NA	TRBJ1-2	TGTGCCAGTACAGGGGGTAATAACTATGGCTACACCTTC	CASTGGNNYGYTF
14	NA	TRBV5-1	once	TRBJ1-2	TGCGCCAGCAGCTTGGTAGCCAGGGGATTTGGCTACACCTTC	CASSLVARGFGYTF
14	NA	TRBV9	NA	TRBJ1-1	TGTGCCAGCAGCCCAAAACTTTTTCGAACTGAAGCTTTCTTT	CASSPKLFRTEAFF
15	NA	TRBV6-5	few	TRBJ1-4	TGTGCCAGCAGTCCCGGGACAACAACTAATGAAAAACTGTTTTTT	CASSPGTTTNEKLFF
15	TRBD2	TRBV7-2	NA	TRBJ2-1	TGTGCCAGCAGCATTAGCGGGGCCGCCTACAATGAGCAGTTCTTC	CASSISGAAYNEQFF
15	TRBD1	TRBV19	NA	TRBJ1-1	TGTGCCAGTAGTATCCAGGGGGCTGTGAACACTGAAGCTTTCTTT	CASSIQGAVNTEAFF
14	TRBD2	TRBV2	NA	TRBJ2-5	TGTGCCAGCAGTACCCCGGGAGGCAAAGAGACCCAGTACTTC	CASSTPGGKETQYF
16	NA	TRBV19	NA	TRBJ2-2	TGTGCCAGTAGTATATTGGCAGGCACGAACACCGGGGAGCTGTTTTTT	CASSILAGTNTGELFF
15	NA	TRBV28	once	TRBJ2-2	TGTGCCAGCAGTCTTCGGGACTCCAACACCGGGGAGCTGTTTTTT	CASSLRDSNTGELFF
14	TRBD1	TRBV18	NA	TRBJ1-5	TGTGCCAGCTCACCGGACAGGAGCAATCAGCCCCAGCATTTT	CASSPDRSNQPQHF
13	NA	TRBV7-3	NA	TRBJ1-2	TGTGCCAGCAGCTTACTCCACGGCTATGGCTACACCTTC	CASSLLHGYGYTF
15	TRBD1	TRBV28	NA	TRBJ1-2	TGTGCCAGCAGCGGGACAGGGTATGTTTTGAGTGGCTACACCTTC	CASSGTGYVLSGYTF
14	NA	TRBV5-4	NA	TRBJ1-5	TGTGCCAGCAGCCCAACCCCCCGGGAGCAGCCCCAGCATTTT	CASSPTPREQPQHF
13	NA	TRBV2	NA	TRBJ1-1	TGTGCCAGCAAATCGGTCACGAACACTGAAGCTTTCTTT	CASKSVTNTEAFF
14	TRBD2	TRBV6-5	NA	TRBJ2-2	TGTGCCAGCAGCACAGCGGGGGGGATCCGGGAGCTGTTTTTT	CASSTAGGIRELFF
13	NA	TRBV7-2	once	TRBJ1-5	TGTGCCAGCAGCTCAGGGGTCAATCAGCCCCAGCATTTT	CASSSGVNQPQHF
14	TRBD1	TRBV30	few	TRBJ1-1	TGTGCCTGGAGCCCGGGACAGGGGGTCACTGAAGCTTTCTTT	CAWSPGQGVTEAFF
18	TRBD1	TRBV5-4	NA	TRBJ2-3	TGTGCCAGCAGCCCAGGGACAGGGTTTTTTTCTTTCGCAGATACGCAGTATTTT	CASSPGTGFFSFADTQYF
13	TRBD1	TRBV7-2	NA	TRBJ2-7	TGTGCCAGCAGCTTACAACAGGGGGAAGAGCAGTACTTC	CASSLQQGEEQYF
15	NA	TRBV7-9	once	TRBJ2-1	TGTGCCAGCAGCTCGACAGCAGGATCCTACAATGAGCAGTTCTTC	CASSSTAGSYNEQFF
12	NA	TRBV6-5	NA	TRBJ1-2	TGTGCCACCTCGAGGGAGGCCTATGGCTACACCTTC	CATSREAYGYTF
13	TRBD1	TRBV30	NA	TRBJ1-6	TGTGCCTGCTCGGGACAGGGGAATTCACCCCTCCACTTT	CACSGQGNSPLHF
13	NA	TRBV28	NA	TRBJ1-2	TGTGCCAGCAGTTTTTCAGGGATTTATGGCTACACCTTC	CASSFSGIYGYTF
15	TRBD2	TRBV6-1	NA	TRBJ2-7	TGTGCCAGCAGAATTCTAGTGGGCGGGGGTTACGAGCAGTACTTC	CASRILVGGGYEQYF
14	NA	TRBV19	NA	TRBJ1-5	TGTGCCAGTAGTAAAACCAGACACCCTCGACCCCAGCATTTT	CASSKTRHPRPQHF
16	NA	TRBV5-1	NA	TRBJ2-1	TGCGCCAGCAGCTTTAATAGAGGGCCCTCCTACAATGAGCAGTTCTTC	CASSFNRGPSYNEQFF
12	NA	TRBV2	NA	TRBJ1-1	TGTGCCAGCAGTGCAGGGCCGAGTGAAGCTTTCTTT	CASSAGPSEAFF
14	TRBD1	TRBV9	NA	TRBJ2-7	TGTGCCAGCAGCGTAGGGGACAGGATCTACGAGCAGTACTTC	CASSVGDRIYEQYF
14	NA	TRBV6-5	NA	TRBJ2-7	TGTGCCAGCAATCACCAGGGTATTGGAGACGAGCAGTACTTC	CASNHQGIGDEQYF
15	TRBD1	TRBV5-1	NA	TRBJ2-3	TGCGCCAGCTGTAGGGGACAGGGAGGTGCAGATACGCAGTATTTT	CASCRGQGGADTQYF
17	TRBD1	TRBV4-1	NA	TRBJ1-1	TGCGCCAGCAGCCAAGTCGACAGGGGGATGGAGAACACTGAAGCTTTCTTT	CASSQVDRGMENTEAFF
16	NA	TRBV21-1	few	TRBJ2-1	TGTGCCAGCAGCACCCTAGACAGGGATCCTACAATCGAGCAGTTCTTC	CASSTLDRDPTIEQFF
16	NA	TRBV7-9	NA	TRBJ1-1	TGTGCCAGCAGCTTAGTGGCAGGACTTATGAACACTGAAGCTTTCTTT	CASSLVAGLMNTEAFF
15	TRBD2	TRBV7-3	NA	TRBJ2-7	TGTGCCAGCAGCTTGGCTAGCGGGGGCTCCTACGAGCAGTACTTC	CASSLASGGSYEQYF
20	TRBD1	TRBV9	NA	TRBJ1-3	TGTGCCAGCAGCGTAGCTCCCCCGGACAGGGCCCCACTCTCTGGAAACACCATATATTTT	CASSVAPPDRAPLSGNTIYF
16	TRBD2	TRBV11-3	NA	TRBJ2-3	TGTGCCAGCAGCGCCCCTACTAGCGGGGGGACAGATACGCAGTATTTT	CASSAPTSGGTDTQYF
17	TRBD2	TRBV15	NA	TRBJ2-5	TGTGCCACCAGCAGAGTGTGGGGGGGAGAGGGACAAGAGACCCAGTACTTC	CATSRVWGGEGQETQYF
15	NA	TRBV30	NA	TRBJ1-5	TGTGCCTGGAGTGTGTCACATTCGAGGAATCAGCCCCAGCATTTT	CAWSVSHSRNQPQHF
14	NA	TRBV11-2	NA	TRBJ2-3	TGTGCCAGCAGCTACCGGGGGTTCACAGATACGCAGTATTTT	CASSYRGFTDTQYF
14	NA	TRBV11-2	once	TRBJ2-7	TGTGCCAGCAGTTCGGCGTCGGGAAGCTACGAGCAGTACTTC	CASSSASGSYEQYF
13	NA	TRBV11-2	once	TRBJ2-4	TGTGCCAGCAGCTTAGACGCCGGGAACATTCAGTACTTC	CASSLDAGNIQYF
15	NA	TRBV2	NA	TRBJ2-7	TGTGCCAGCAGTGGACGGTCTCGAGGCACCTACGAGCAGTACTTC	CASSGRSRGTYEQYF
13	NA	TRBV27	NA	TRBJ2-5	TGTGCCAGCAGTCCCCGGAGGGCCGAGACCCAGTACTTC	CASSPRRAETQYF
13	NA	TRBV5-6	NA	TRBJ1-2	TGTGCCAGCAGCTTGTTGGACAGACCGACTTTTACCTTC	CASSLLDRPTFTF
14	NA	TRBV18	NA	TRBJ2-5	TGTGCCAGCTCACCACCCACAGAGCAAGAGACCCAGTACTTC	CASSPPTEQETQYF